These T cell receptor beta chains were read from a single sample in a study of blood T cells in healthy people across ages. TCRdb ran MiXCR on the 5' RACE reads and lists one entry per CDR3 protein. Counted here are over 1.5 million distinct CDR3 sequences, around 48% occurring once; the ten biggest clones make up approximately 2.1%. Sequencing was done on a sample of blood. These receptor sequences come from a woman aged 40 to 50 in good health. Both conserved end residues are part of each CDR3. Fields, in order: clone size, J gene, D gene, CDR3 length, V gene, CDR3 protein, CDR3 DNA. A D gene is named only where the DNA matches it firmly. Clone size is shown for a subset of rows, as once, few, many or a class of expanded clone.

few TRBJ2-1 . 15 TRBV7-9 CASTRGTGTYNEQFF TGTGCCAGCACGCGGGGGACAGGTACCTACAATGAGCAGTTCTTC
few TRBJ2-3 TRBD1 16 TRBV5-1 CASSPTTGSFGDTQYF TGCGCCAGCAGCCCGACGACAGGGAGCTTCGGGGATACGCAGTATTTT
. TRBJ1-2 TRBD1 14 TRBV13 CASSSGRTGFDYTF TGTGCCAGCAGCTCCGGACGGACAGGCTTCGACTACACCTTC
few TRBJ1-2 . 15 TRBV4-2 CASSQDGNNVYGYTF TGTGCCAGCAGCCAAGATGGCAACAACGTCTATGGCTACACCTTC
. TRBJ1-2 TRBD1 14 TRBV7-9 CASSFEGTAYGYTF TGTGCCAGCAGCTTTGAGGGGACAGCGTATGGCTACACCTTC
few TRBJ2-7 . 15 TRBV4-3 CASSQEMDNSYEQYF TGCGCCAGCAGCCAAGAGATGGACAACTCCTACGAGCAGTACTTC
. TRBJ2-1 . 14 TRBV27 CASSLPGEYNEQFF TGTGCCAGCAGTTTACCGGGGGAGTACAATGAGCAGTTCTTC
. TRBJ2-7 . 14 TRBV20-1 CSAIGTDTSREQYF TGCAGTGCTATCGGGACTGACACCTCTCGGGAGCAGTACTTC
. TRBJ1-2 TRBD1 13 TRBV4-3 CASSLGQIGGYTF TGCGCCAGCAGCCTGGGACAGATCGGAGGCTACACCTTC
. TRBJ2-3 TRBD2 14 TRBV6-2/TRBV6-3 CASSRTSATDPQYF TGTGCCAGCAGCCGGACTAGCGCCACAGATCCGCAGTATTTT
few TRBJ2-3 . 13 TRBV20-1 CSAMRGSTDTQYF TGCAGTGCTATGAGGGGGAGCACAGATACGCAGTATTTT
. TRBJ1-5 . 14 TRBV20-1 CSAGGGASNQPQHF TGCAGTGCTGGAGGGGGGGCAAGCAATCAGCCCCAGCATTTT
. TRBJ2-4 . 17 TRBV28 CASSLLSGDKNKNIQYF TGTGCCAGCAGTTTACTGTCCGGGGACAAGAATAAAAACATTCAGTACTTC
. TRBJ1-2 TRBD1 15 TRBV6-1 CASSEASGGGYGYTF TGTGCCAGCAGTGAAGCGTCAGGGGGTGGCTATGGCTACACCTTC
. TRBJ2-7 TRBD1 19 TRBV14 CASSQEGCERTGSFYEQYF TGTGCCAGCAGCCAAGAAGGATGTGAGCGGACAGGGAGTTTCTACGAGCAGTACTTC
few TRBJ2-5 . 17 TRBV28 CASSLPDSFGGWKTQYF TGTGCCAGCAGTTTACCCGACAGTTTTGGGGGGTGGAAGACCCAGTACTTC
. TRBJ2-3 TRBD2 15 TRBV7-2 CACSRGTSPTDTQYF TGTGCCTGCAGCCGAGGGACTAGCCCCACAGATACGCAGTATTTT
once TRBJ1-2 TRBD1 17 TRBV25-1 CASSGRDRGLKNYGYTF TGTGCCAGCAGTGGGAGGGACAGGGGGCTTAAAAACTATGGCTACACCTTC
. TRBJ2-1 . 15 TRBV6-2/TRBV6-3 CASSPSRGPFNEQFF TGTGCCAGCAGTCCGTCGCGGGGGCCTTTTAATGAGCAGTTCTTC
many TRBJ2-7 . 14 TRBV5-1 CASSLGTLSYEQYF TGCGCCAGCAGCTTGGGGACCCTCTCCTACGAGCAGTACTTC
. TRBJ2-3 . 11 TRBV7-2 CAGSLTDTQYF TGTGCCGGCAGCTTAACTGATACGCAGTATTTT
. TRBJ2-2 . 16 TRBV7-2 CASSLGGGAGTGELFF TGTGCCAGCAGCTTAGGAGGGGGGGCAGGCACCGGGGAGCTGTTTTTT